The clone carrying this T cell receptor beta chain showed up just once. This sample was included in a study of preoperative IRX-2 immunotherapy in early breast cancer. Trimming shortened V by 7 bases and J by 3 bases, and 6 bases separated the two germline ends. This CDR3 region has 12 residues. Germline V CDR1 and CDR2: MNHEY, SVGAGI. Documented treatment: preoperative locoregional IRX-2 cytokine immunotherapy. Patients received preoperative, locoregional IRX-2 cytokine immunotherapy in a phase Ib study. TCRdb's copy holds only in-frame clones and misses some; the assay was immunoSEQ multiplex PCR. Seen here are 40,000 or so clones, about 95% observed once, and the top ten hold 1.6%.

This receptor was taken from a human donor with breast cancer. The V and J genes are TRBV6-5 and TRBJ2-2; the D gene is possibly TRBD2 (5 bases). The sample here was tumor tissue, taken after IRX-2 immunotherapy. The CDR3 reads CASTRDTGELFF. The CDR3, as DNA: TGTGCCAGCACGAGGGACACCGGGGAGCTGTTTTTT.